The rows below give T cell receptor beta chains drawn from one sample of a study of cytomegalovirus exposure and HLA in healthy donors. Generated by immunoSEQ multiplex PCR, the TCRdb table keeps only in-frame clones and is missing some. This sample yields some 170,000 clones, of which 70% to 85% are seen a single time; approximately 3.7% belongs to the top ten. The sample taken for sequencing was PBMCs. These receptors were taken from a woman aged 60-75 years in good health and CMV-seropositive. The CDR3 runs from the conserved cysteine through the conserved F or W. D genes are given only for firm matches. Clone sizes are given selectively: once, few, many, or a class where the clone is expanded.

V	size	D	J	CDR3
TRBV19	NA	NA	TRBJ2-5	CASSIDDSTPVREQYF
TRBV30	NA	NA	TRBJ1-1	CAWSKGTSQRAFF
TRBV7-9	NA	TRBD2	TRBJ2-2	CASSLGHVTSGATGELFF
TRBV5-1	NA	TRBD2	TRBJ2-2	CASSPGRGGLPGELFF
TRBV18	NA	NA	TRBJ2-7	CASSPLARGKPSYEQYF
TRBV7-9	once	TRBD2	TRBJ2-5	CASSPQVGRDQETQYF
TRBV7-7	NA	TRBD1	TRBJ2-1	CASSLGPGTGSYNEQFF
TRBV30	NA	TRBD1	TRBJ1-4	CAWSVRSRNRGEKLFF
TRBV2	NA	TRBD1	TRBJ2-5	CASSDQGAETQYF
TRBV7-3	NA	TRBD2	TRBJ2-1	CASTPGGAGHGEQFF
TRBV7-9	NA	NA	TRBJ2-5	CASSAQETQYF
TRBV11-1	NA	TRBD1	TRBJ2-1	CASSRQGPLGNEQFF
TRBV4-3	NA	TRBD2	TRBJ2-1	CASSQDPGLAGGEQFF
TRBV28	NA	TRBD1	TRBJ2-5	CASSLYGTGEDETQYF
TRBV7-8	NA	NA	TRBJ2-6	CASSLPVMSGANGLTF
TRBV7-9	few	TRBD1	TRBJ1-1	CASSSRQGSNTEAFF
TRBV5-1	once	TRBD2	TRBJ2-3	CASNLAGAVDTQYF
TRBV7-9	NA	TRBD1	TRBJ2-1	CASSLGGTAYNEQFF
TRBV6-7	NA	TRBD1	TRBJ2-6	CASSYPDRASGANGLTF
TRBV30	NA	TRBD1	TRBJ1-2	CAWTGGPYGYTF
TRBV28	NA	NA	TRBJ2-7	CASSPIGPGEQYF
TRBV27	NA	NA	TRBJ1-1	CASSRNREGNTEAFF
TRBV5-1	NA	NA	TRBJ2-7	CASSVTGSNEQYF
TRBV5-4	NA	NA	TRBJ2-3	CASSPSPGADTQYF
TRBV5-6	NA	NA	TRBJ2-1	CASSPGRAYNEQFF
TRBV5-1	NA	NA	TRBJ1-4	CASSLRTGGDEKLFF
TRBV30	NA	TRBD2	TRBJ2-5	CAWTKRGGRGKETQYF
TRBV27	NA	TRBD1	TRBJ1-5	CASSLGNRGGILNQPQHF
TRBV5-1	NA	NA	TRBJ2-2	CASSLTWVATGELFF
TRBV29-1	NA	TRBD2	TRBJ2-7	CSVGGQSGRGYEQYF
TRBV10-3	NA	TRBD1	TRBJ1-4	CAISAGAGQGFTNEKLFF
TRBV28	few	TRBD2	TRBJ2-7	CASSPPGRRTSVYNQYF
TRBV10-3	NA	TRBD1	TRBJ1-6	CAISDNPGTGGSPLHF
TRBV5-4	NA	NA	TRBJ2-1	CASSLEASKHEQFF
TRBV19	NA	TRBD1	TRBJ1-3	CATTKRQGMSGNTIYF
TRBV2	NA	NA	TRBJ2-7	CASNGGAYEQYF
TRBV6-1	NA	TRBD1	TRBJ1-2	CASSVRDRGSYGYTF
TRBV27	NA	NA	TRBJ1-2	CASSTGTESYGYTF
TRBV30	NA	NA	TRBJ1-2	CASSGTRRSYTF
TRBV5-4	NA	NA	TRBJ2-1	CASSPDLNGINEQFF
TRBV7-2	NA	NA	TRBJ1-2	CASSLESTGYGYTF
TRBV19	few	TRBD2	TRBJ2-5	CATSRTSIGETQYF
TRBV7-6	NA	NA	TRBJ2-3	CASSPRRREADTQYF
TRBV19	NA	TRBD1	TRBJ2-5	CASRKGQGGGETQYF
TRBV2	NA	TRBD1	TRBJ2-3	CASREDRGDGTDTQYF
TRBV5-1	NA	NA	TRBJ2-7	CASSLVGQLSYEQYF
TRBV11-1	NA	TRBD2	TRBJ2-1	CASRYALADNEQFF
TRBV18	NA	TRBD1	TRBJ1-5	CASSPPGQINQPQHF
TRBV9	NA	NA	TRBJ1-1	CASGQLNTEAFF
TRBV2	NA	NA	TRBJ1-2	CASSVDRSGYTF
TRBV4-2	NA	TRBD2	TRBJ2-3	CASSQEGTRGRADTQYF
TRBV18	NA	NA	TRBJ2-7	CASSQETAGSSEQYF
TRBV29-1	NA	NA	TRBJ1-4	CSVGRSNEKLFF
TRBV7-3	NA	TRBD1	TRBJ2-6	CASTQGSGANVLTF
TRBV19	NA	NA	TRBJ1-5	CASSMLEVTQPQHF
TRBV19	NA	TRBD2	TRBJ2-1	CASSGGREWNEQFF
TRBV30	NA	TRBD2	TRBJ2-5	CAWMTSGGVETQYF
TRBV13	NA	TRBD1	TRBJ1-3	CASSSNRGSGNTIYF
TRBV19	NA	NA	TRBJ1-5	CASSFISDRLNQPQHF
TRBV4-1	NA	TRBD1	TRBJ2-1	CASSQLQGNEQFF